This entry concerns a single T cell receptor beta chain. Its specificity is unknown. The record originates from a study of OX40 agonist ivuxolimab in advanced cancers. For the study at large: Each patient was given ivuxolimab into a vein every 2 weeks, at 0.01 to 10 mg/kg. Study conclusions and caveats: Some of the nonresponding patients also showed low levels of normalized T-cell clonal expansion.

This CDR3 region has 17 residues. The germline V gene encodes CDR1 SEHNR and CDR2 FQNEAQ (reference sequence). Trimming removed 4 bases at V and 3 bases at J, with 21 bases between. Some clones are missing from TCRdb's copy, which holds only in-frame ones; the method was immunoSEQ multiplex PCR. The data show 26,000 or so clones, approximately 90% seen once. The chain employs TRBV7-9 and TRBJ2-5; a weak D match, TRBD2 (5 bases). The starting material was CD4+ or CD8+ T cells sorted from blood, obtained in a trial of the OX40 agonist ivuxolimab. The TCR was taken from an adult with an advanced solid tumor such as melanoma, head and neck, liver or kidney cancer. Written as DNA, the CDR3 is TGTGCCAGCAGCTCTGGAGGATGGGATGTAAGGGAAGAGACCCAGTACTTC. It specifies CASSSGGWDVREETQYF.